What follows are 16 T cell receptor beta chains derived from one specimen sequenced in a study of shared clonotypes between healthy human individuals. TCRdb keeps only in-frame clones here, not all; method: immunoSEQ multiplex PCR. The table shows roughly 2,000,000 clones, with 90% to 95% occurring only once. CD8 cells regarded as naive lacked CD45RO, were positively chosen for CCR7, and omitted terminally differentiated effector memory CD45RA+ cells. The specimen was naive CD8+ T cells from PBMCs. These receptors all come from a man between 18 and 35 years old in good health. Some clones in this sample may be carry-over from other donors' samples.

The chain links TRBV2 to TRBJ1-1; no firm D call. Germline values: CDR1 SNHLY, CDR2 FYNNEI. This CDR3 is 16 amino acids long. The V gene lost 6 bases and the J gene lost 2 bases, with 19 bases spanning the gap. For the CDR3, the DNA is TGTGCCAGCAGACTTATGGAAGACGGAACCAACACTGAAGCTTTCTTT. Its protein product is CASRLMEDGTNTEAFF.

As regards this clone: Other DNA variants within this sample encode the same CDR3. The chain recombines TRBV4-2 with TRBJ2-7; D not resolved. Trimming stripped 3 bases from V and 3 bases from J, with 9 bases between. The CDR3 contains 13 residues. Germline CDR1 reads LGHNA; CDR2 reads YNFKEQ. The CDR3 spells CASSQPGGYEQYF. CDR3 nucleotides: TGTGCCAGCAGCCAGCCCGGTGGCTACGAGCAGTACTTC.

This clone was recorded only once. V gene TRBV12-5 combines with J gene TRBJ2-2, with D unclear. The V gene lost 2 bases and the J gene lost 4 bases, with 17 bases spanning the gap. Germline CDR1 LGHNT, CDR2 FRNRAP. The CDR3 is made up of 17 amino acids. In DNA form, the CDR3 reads TGTGCTAGTGGTTTGAGTCTAGGTCAGGACCTCACCGGGGAGCTGTTTTTT. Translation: CASGLSLGQDLTGELFF.

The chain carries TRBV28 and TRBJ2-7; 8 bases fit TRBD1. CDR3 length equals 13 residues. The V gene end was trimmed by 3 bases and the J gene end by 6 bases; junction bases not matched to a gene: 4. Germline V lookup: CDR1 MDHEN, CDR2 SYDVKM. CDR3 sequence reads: CASSFGRGREQYF. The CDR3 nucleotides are TGTGCCAGCAGTTTCGGCAGGGGGCGCGAGCAGTACTTC.

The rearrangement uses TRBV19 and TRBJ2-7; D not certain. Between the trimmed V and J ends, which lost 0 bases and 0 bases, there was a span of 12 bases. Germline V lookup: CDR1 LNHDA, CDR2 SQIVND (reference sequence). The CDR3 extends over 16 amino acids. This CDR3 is CASSIDGEAYSYEQYF. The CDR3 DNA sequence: TGTGCCAGTAGTATAGATGGAGAGGCCTACTCCTACGAGCAGTACTTC.

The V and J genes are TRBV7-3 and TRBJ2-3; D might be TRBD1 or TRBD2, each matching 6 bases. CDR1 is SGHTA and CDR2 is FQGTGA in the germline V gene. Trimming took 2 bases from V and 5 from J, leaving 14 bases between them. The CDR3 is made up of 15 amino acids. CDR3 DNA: TGTGCCAGCAGCTTATATCCAGGGGAGGAAGATACGCAGTATTTT. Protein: CASSLYPGEEDTQYF.

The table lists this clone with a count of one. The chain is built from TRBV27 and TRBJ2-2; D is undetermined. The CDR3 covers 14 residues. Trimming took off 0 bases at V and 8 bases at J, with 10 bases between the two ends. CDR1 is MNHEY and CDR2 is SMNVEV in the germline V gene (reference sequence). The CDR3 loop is CASSLSVKPGELFF. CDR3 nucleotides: TGTGCCAGCAGTTTATCGGTTAAGCCGGGGGAGCTGTTTTTT.

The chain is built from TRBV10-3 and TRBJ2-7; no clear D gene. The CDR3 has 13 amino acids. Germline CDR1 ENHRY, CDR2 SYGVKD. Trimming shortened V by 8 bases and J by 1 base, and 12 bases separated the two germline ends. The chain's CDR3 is CAIGTVISYEQYF. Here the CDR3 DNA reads TGTGCCATCGGTACCGTGATTTCCTACGAGCAGTACTTC.

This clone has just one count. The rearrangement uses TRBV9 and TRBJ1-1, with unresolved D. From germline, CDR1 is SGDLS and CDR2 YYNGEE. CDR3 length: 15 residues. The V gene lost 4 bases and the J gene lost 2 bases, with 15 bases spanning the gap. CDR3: CASSTDVGLNTEAFF. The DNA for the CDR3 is TGTGCCAGCAGCACGGACGTGGGCCTAAACACTGAAGCTTTCTTT.

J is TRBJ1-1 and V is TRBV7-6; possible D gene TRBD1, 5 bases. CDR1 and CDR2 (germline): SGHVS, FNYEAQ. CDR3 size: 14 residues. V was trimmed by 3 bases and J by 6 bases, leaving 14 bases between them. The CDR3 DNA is TGTGCCAGCAGCTTGTCCCAGGGTTCTCCTGAAGCTTTCTTT. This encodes CASSLSQGSPEAFF.

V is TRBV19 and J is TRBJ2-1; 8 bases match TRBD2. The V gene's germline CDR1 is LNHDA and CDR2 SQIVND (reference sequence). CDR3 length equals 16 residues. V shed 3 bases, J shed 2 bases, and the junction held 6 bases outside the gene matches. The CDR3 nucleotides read TGTGCCAGTAGTATTTTCGGTAGCGGGGCCTACAATGAGCAGTTCTTC. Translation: CASSIFGSGAYNEQFF.

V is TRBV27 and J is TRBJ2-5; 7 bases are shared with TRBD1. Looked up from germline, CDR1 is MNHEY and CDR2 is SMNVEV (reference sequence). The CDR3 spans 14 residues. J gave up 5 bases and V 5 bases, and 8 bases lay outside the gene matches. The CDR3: CASSISTGWETQYF. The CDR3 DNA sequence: TGTGCCAGCAGTATTTCGACAGGGTGGGAGACCCAGTACTTC.

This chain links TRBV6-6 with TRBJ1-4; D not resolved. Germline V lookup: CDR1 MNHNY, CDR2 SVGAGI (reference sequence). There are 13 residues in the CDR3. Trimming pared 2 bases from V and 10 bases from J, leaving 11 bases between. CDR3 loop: CASSYGDGGKLFF. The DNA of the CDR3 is TGTGCCAGCAGTTACGGGGATGGTGGAAAACTGTTTTTT.

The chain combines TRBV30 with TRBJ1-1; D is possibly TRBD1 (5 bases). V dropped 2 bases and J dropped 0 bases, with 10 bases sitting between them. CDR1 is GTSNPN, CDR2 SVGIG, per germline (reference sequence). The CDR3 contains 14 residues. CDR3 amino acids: CAWSPGLLNTEAFF. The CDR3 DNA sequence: TGTGCCTGGAGTCCGGGACTCCTGAACACTGAAGCTTTCTTT.

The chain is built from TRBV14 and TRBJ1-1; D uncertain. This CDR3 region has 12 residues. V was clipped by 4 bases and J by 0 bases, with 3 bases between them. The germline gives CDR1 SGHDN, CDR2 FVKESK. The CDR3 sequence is CASSRVNTEAFF. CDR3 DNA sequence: TGTGCCAGCAGCCGCGTGAACACTGAAGCTTTCTTT.

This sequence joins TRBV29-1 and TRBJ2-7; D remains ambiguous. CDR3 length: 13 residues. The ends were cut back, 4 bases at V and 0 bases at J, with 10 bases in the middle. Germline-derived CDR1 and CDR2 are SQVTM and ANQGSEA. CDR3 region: CSVVQPISYEQYF. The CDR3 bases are TGCAGCGTTGTACAGCCTATCTCCTACGAGCAGTACTTC.